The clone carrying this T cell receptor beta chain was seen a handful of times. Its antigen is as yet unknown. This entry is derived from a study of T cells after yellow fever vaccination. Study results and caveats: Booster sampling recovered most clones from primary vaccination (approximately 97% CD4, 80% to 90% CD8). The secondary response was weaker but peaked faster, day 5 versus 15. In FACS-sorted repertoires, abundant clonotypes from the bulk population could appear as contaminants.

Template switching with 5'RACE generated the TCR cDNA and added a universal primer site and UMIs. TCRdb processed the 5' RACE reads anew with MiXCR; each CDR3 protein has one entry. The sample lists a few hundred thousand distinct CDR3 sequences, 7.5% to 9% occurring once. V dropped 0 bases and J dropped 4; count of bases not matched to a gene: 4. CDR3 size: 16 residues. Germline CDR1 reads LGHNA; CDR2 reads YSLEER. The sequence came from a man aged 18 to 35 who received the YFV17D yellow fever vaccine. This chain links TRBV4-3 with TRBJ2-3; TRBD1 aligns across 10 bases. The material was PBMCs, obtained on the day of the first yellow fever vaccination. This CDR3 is CASSQEDRGSADTQYF. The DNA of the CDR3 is TGCGCCAGCAGCCAAGAGGACAGGGGGTCTGCAGATACGCAGTATTTT.